What follows is one TCR beta chain and its context. The antigen is unknown. The sample belongs to a study of response to subunit inactivated influenza vaccine. The study's findings and limits: Each seasonal influenza vaccination recruits few new T cells, the authors suggested.

TCRdb used MiXCR to reprocess the RT-PCR reads, holding one entry per CDR3 protein. The sample lists about half a million distinct CDR3 sequences, over 25% occurring once. This CDR3 has 14 amino acids. Trimming removed 7 bases at V and 1 base at J, with 16 bases between. The germline CDR1 and CDR2 sequences are DFQATT and SNEGSKA (reference sequence). This clonotype was sampled from a man aged 50 or older who received an inactivated influenza vaccine. Sequenced material: CD4+ T cells sorted from PBMCs, taken approximately 5 days after vaccination. This chain connects TRBV20-1 to TRBJ1-2; D is unclear. This CDR3 is CSVASGPRNYGYTF. The CDR3 DNA reads as TGCAGTGTCGCATCTGGACCGCGTAACTATGGCTACACCTTC.